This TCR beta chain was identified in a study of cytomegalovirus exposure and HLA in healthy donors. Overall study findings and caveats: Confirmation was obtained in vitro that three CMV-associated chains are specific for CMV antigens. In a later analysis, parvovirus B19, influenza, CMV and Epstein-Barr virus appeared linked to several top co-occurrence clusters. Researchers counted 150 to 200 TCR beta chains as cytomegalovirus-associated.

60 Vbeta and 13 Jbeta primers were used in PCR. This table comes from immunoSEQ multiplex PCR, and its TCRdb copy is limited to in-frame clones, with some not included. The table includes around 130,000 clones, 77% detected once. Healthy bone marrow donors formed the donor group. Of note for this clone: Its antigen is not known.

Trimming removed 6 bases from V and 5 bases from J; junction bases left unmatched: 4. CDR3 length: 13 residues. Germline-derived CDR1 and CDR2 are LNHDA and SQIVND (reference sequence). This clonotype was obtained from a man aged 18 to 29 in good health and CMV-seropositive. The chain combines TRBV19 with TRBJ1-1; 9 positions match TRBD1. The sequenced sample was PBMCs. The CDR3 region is CASSLDRGTEAFF. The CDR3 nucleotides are TGTGCCAGTAGCCTCGACAGGGGGACTGAAGCTTTCTTT. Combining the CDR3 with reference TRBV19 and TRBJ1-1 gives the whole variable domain DGGITQSPKYLFRKEGQNVTLSCEQNLNHDAMYWYRQDPGQGLRLIYYSQIVNDFQKGDIAEGYSVSREKKESFPLTVTSAQKNPTAFYLCASSLDRGTEAFFGQGTRLTVV.